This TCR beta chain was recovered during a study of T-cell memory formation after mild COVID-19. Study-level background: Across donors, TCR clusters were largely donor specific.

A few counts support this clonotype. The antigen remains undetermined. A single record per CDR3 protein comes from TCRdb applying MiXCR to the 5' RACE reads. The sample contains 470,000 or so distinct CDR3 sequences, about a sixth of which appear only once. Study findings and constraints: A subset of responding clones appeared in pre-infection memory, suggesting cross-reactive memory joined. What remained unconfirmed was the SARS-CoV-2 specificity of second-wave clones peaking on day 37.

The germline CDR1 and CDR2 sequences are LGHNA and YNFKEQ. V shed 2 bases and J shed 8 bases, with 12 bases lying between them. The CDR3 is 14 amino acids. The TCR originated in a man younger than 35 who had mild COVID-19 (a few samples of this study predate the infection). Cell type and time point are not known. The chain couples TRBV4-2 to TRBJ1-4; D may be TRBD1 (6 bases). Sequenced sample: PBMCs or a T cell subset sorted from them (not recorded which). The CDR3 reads CASSQSQGFEKLFF. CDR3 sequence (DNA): TGTGCCAGCAGCCAATCCCAGGGGTTCGAAAAACTGTTTTTT.